The next 8 T cell receptor beta chains were all read from a single sample in a study of T-cell memory formation after mild COVID-19. TCRdb used MiXCR to reprocess the 5' RACE reads, holding one entry per CDR3 protein. The table shows approximately 60,000 distinct CDR3 sequences, with 9% to 9.5% occurring only once. The sequencing input was PBMCs or a T cell subset sorted from them (not recorded which). The receptors were gathered from a man younger than 30 who had mild COVID-19 (a few samples of this study predate the infection). Cell type and time point are not known.

The chain couples TRBV27 to TRBJ1-3; possibly TRBD1 for D (5 bases). CDR1 and CDR2 (germline): MNHEY, SMNVEV (reference sequence). This CDR3 spans 14 amino acids. Trimming took 6 bases from V and 7 from J, leaving 16 bases between them. The CDR3 sequence: CASRGERDANTIYF. The CDR3 bases are TGTGCCAGCAGGGGGGAAAGGGATGCGAACACCATATATTTT.

This clonotype was seen a handful of times. This chain links TRBV7-2 with TRBJ2-7; no firm D call. The germline gives CDR1 SGHTA, CDR2 FQGNSA. V was cut by 3 bases and J by 6 bases, with 6 bases left in between. The CDR3 length is 11 residues. The CDR3 reads CASSFNGEQYF. The CDR3 DNA reads as TGTGCCAGCAGCTTTAACGGCGAGCAGTACTTC.

This clonotype has just a few counts. The chain recombines TRBV5-1 with TRBJ2-3; 13 bases line up with TRBD2. V gave up 0 bases and J gave up 5 bases; unmatched junction bases: 6. Germline V lookup: CDR1 SGHRS, CDR2 YFSETQ. The CDR3 sequence is 17 residues long. DNA for the CDR3: TGCGCCAGCAGCTTGGTTGGGACTAGCGGGGCCGGAGATACGCAGTATTTT. It translates to CASSLVGTSGAGDTQYF. The full variable domain, in which reference TRBV5-1 and TRBJ2-3 provide the parts outside the CDR3, is KAGVTQTPRYLIKTRGQQVTLSCSPISGHRSVSWYQQTPGQGLQFLFEYFSETQRNKGNFPGRFSGRQFSNSRSEMNVSTLELGDSALYLCASSLVGTSGAGDTQYFGPGTRLTVL.

There are many counts of this clonotype. The chain combines TRBV6-5 with TRBJ2-5; the D gene is possibly TRBD1 (5 bases). Trimming took off 5 bases at V and 1 base at J, with 8 bases between the two ends. Germline lookup yields CDR1 MNHEY and CDR2 SVGAGI. This CDR3 is 13 amino acids long. The CDR3 reads CASSRTTQETQYF. The CDR3 DNA reads TGTGCCAGCAGTCGGACAACCCAAGAGACCCAGTACTTC.

In this sample, this clonotype turned up a few times. The V gene is TRBV4-3, the J gene TRBJ1-4; D gene ambiguous. CDR3 length: 16 amino acids. Germline CDR1 reads LGHNA; CDR2 reads YSLEER. V was shortened by 1 base and J by 4 bases, with 13 bases between the two germline ends. CDR3 residues: CASSQVRGTLNEKLFF. The CDR3 DNA follows: TGCGCCAGCAGCCAAGTCCGGGGAACCCTTAATGAAAAACTGTTTTTT.

By sample fraction, this clonotype is medium-sized. The chain links TRBV5-1 to TRBJ2-5; unclear D gene. This CDR3 spans 13 amino acids. V gave up 1 base and J gave up 2 bases, with 6 bases separating them. Germline V gene lookup returns CDR1 SGHRS and CDR2 YFSETQ. DNA of the CDR3: TGCGCCAGCAGCTTGACGGCTCAAGAGACCCAGTACTTC. Translation: CASSLTAQETQYF.

The chain combines TRBV5-1 with TRBJ2-5; D may match TRBD1 or TRBD2 (6 bases each). The V gene's germline CDR1 is SGHRS and CDR2 YFSETQ. The V and J ends lost 0 bases and 3 bases respectively, with 15 bases between them. The CDR3 totals 16 residues. DNA for the CDR3: TGCGCCAGCAGCTTGGCCCCGGGGGCCAACAAAGAGACCCAGTACTTC. It yields the protein CASSLAPGANKETQYF.

The gene calls are TRBV30 and TRBJ1-2, with D perhaps matching TRBD1 (6 bases). Trimming removed 4 bases from V and 8 bases from J, with 17 bases in between. Germline CDR1 GTSNPN, CDR2 SVGIG (reference sequence). The CDR3 is made up of 13 amino acids. CDR3 region: CAWNYENRVGYTF. CDR3 nucleotide sequence: TGTGCCTGGAACTACGAAAACAGGGTCGGCTACACCTTC.